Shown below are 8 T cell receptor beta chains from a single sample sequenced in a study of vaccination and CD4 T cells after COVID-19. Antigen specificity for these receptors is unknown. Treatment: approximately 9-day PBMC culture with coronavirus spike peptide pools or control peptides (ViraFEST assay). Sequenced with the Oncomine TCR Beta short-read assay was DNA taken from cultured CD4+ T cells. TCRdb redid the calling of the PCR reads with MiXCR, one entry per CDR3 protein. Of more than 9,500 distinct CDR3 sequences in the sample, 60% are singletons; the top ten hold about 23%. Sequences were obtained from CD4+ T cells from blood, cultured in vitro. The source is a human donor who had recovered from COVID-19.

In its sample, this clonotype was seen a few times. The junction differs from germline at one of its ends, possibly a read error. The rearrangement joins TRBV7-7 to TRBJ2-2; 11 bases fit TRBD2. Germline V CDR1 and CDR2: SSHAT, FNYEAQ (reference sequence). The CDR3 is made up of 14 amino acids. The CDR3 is CASSLAGGPGELFF. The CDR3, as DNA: TGTGCTAGCAGTCTAGCGGGAGGTCCCGGGGAGCTGTTTTTT.

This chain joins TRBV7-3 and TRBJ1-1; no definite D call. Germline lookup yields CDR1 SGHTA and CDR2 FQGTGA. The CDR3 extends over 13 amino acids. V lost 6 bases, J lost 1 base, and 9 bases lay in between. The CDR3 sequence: CASRLQPNTEAFF. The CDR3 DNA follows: TGTGCCAGCAGGTTACAGCCGAACACTGAAGCTTTCTTT.

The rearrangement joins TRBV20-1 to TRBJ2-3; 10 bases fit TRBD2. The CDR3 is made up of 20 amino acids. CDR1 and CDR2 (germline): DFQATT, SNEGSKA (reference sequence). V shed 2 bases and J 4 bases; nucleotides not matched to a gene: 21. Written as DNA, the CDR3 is TGCAGTGCTAGATCCCCGGGGTCTAGCGGGAGTCGGAGGGGCCCAGATACGCAGTATTTT. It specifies CSARSPGSSGSRRGPDTQYF.

The CDR3 is CASSSRQGANTEAFF. The CDR3 region has the DNA TGTGCCAGCAGCTCTCGACAGGGGGCGAACACTGAAGCTTTCTTT. This chain joins TRBV7-6 and TRBJ1-1, with 10 bases identical to TRBD1. The ends lost 4 bases at V and 1 base at J; junction bases unmatched: 3. The CDR3 loop spans 15 amino acids. Looked up from germline, CDR1 is SGHVS and CDR2 is FNYEAQ.

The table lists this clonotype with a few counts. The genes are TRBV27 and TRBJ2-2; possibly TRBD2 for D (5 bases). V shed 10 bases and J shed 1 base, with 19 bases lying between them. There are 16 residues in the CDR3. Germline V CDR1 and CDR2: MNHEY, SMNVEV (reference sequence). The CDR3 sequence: CATSPPLGRNTGELFF. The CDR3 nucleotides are TGTGCCACCTCCCCCCCCTTGGGGAGGAACACCGGGGAGCTGTTTTTT.

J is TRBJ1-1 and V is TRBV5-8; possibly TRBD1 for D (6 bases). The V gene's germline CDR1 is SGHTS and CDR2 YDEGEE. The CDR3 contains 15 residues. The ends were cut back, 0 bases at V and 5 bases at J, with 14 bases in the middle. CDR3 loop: CASSLEGVIATEAFF. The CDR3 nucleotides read TGTGCCAGCAGCTTGGAGGGGGTCATTGCGACTGAAGCTTTCTTT.

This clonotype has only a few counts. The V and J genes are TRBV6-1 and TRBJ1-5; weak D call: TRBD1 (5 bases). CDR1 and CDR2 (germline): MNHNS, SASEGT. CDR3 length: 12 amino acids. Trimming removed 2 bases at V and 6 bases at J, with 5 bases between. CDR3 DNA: TGTGCCAGCAGTGAACAGGGTCAGCCCCAGCATTTT. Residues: CASSEQGQPQHF.

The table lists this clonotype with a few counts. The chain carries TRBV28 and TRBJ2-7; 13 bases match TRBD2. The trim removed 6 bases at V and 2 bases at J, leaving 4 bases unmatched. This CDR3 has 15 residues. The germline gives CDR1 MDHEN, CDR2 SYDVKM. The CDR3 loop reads CASSTGLAGAYEQYF. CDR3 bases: TGTGCCAGCAGCACCGGACTAGCGGGAGCCTACGAGCAGTACTTC.